The 26 T cell receptor beta chains reported below all come from one sample, sequenced in a study of control samples from healthy donors and cancer patients (dated by TCRdb to 2020 to 2022). Library preparation employed the immunoSEQ multiplex PCR assay. TCRdb mirrors the immuneACCESS table, restricted to in-frame sequences. Some clones are absent from its copies; in checked studies, under half trace to an unresolved V gene, and the reason for the others is unknown. This sample comprises fewer than 250,000 clones, roughly nine tenths of them detected only once. The top ten clones comprise less than 2% of the sample. Sequenced material: blood. Receptors were obtained from a man aged 25-45 years in good health.

The J gene is TRBJ2-2, the V gene TRBV25-1; weak D call: TRBD1 (6 bases). CDR3 length equals 11 residues. Deletions cut 8 bases from V and 6 bases from J, with 7 bases between. Germline CDR1 MGHDK, CDR2 SYGVNS. The DNA for the CDR3 is TGTGCCAGCGAGGGGGCCGGGGAGCTGTTTTTT. Translating gives CASEGAGELFF.

The chain recombines TRBV27 with TRBJ1-6; the D is unclear. The germline CDR1 and CDR2 sequences are MNHEY and SMNVEV (reference sequence). This CDR3 is 14 amino acids long. The V end was cut by 6 bases, the J end by 10 bases, with 16 bases between. CDR3 coding DNA: TGTGCCAGCAGCACGGGTGGGGTTGGGTCACCCCTCCACTTT. Translation: CASSTGGVGSPLHF.

The chain uses TRBV10-3 and TRBJ2-7, with 9 bases matching TRBD1. V gave up 2 bases and J gave up 4 bases; unmatched junction bases: 9. The germline V gene has CDR1 ENHRY and CDR2 SYGVKD. There are 16 residues in the CDR3. Here the CDR3 reads CAISEPGTGRGYEQYF. Written as DNA, the CDR3 is TGTGCCATCAGTGAGCCGGGGACAGGGCGGGGATACGAGCAGTACTTC.

The gene calls are TRBV18 and TRBJ1-5; 8 bases fit TRBD1. V shed 2 bases, J shed 6 bases, and the junction held 6 bases outside the gene matches. Germline V lookup: CDR1 KGHSH, CDR2 LQKENI. This CDR3 region has 15 residues. The CDR3, as DNA: TGTGCCAGCTCACCAGGCGGACAGGGTATTCAGCCCCAGCATTTT. The encoded protein is CASSPGGQGIQPQHF.

DNA for the CDR3: TGTGCCTCCCGGGACAGGGGATCCTACGAGCAGTACTTC. Translated: CASRDRGSYEQYF. The chain has TRBV30 and TRBJ2-7; the match to TRBD1 covers 10 bases. V was clipped by 7 bases and J by 1 base; unmatched bases: 4. CDR3 length: 13 amino acids. Looked up from germline, CDR1 is GTSNPN and CDR2 is SVGIG (reference sequence).

This chain links TRBV2 with TRBJ1-4; no reliable D call. The germline gives CDR1 SNHLY, CDR2 FYNNEI. The ends were cut back, 6 bases at V and 2 bases at J, with 13 bases in the middle. There are 15 residues in the CDR3. The CDR3 DNA sequence: TGTGCCAGCAGCCTTGAACGGGGTACTAATGAAAAACTGTTTTTT. Translated: CASSLERGTNEKLFF.

The V and J genes are TRBV15 and TRBJ2-2; 8 bases are shared with TRBD1. CDR1 and CDR2 (germline): LNHNV, YYDKDF (reference sequence). Trimming at V came to 3 bases and at J to 6 bases, leaving 6 bases not matched to a gene. The CDR3 runs to 15 residues. CDR3 region: CATSRAKDRAGELFF. CDR3 coding DNA: TGTGCCACCAGCAGGGCTAAGGACAGGGCCGGGGAGCTGTTTTTT.

The chain is built from TRBV10-3 and TRBJ1-5, with unresolved D. The length of the CDR3 is 13 residues. Germline CDR1 ENHRY, CDR2 SYGVKD. Deletions cut 10 bases from V and 0 bases from J, with 10 bases between. CDR3 sequence (DNA): TGTGCCACCTCTGGGTTTAGCAATCAGCCCCAGCATTTT. Translated: CATSGFSNQPQHF.

The CDR3 DNA is TGTGCCAGCACTAGGGACAGTGGAAGCTCCTATAATTCACCCCTCCACTTT. Translated, it gives CASTRDSGSSYNSPLHF. This chain joins TRBV2 and TRBJ1-6; 7 bases match TRBD1. This CDR3 region has 17 residues. Trimming cost V 7 bases and J 0 bases; bases outside gene matches: 9. Germline-derived CDR1 and CDR2 are SNHLY and FYNNEI.

The chain recombines TRBV27 with TRBJ2-5, with 8 bases that match TRBD2. J was trimmed by 5 bases and V by 11 bases; bases with no gene match: 16. Germline V gene lookup returns CDR1 MNHEY and CDR2 SMNVEV (reference sequence). This CDR3 has 15 residues. CDR3 sequence reads: CAARRGGGASETQYF. CDR3 in DNA: TGTGCCGCCCGCCGGGGGGGCGGAGCTTCTGAGACCCAGTACTTC.

This rearrangement joins TRBV13 to TRBJ1-3; 9 nucleotides agree with TRBD1. The CDR3 is 15 residues long. V was clipped by 5 bases and J by 2 bases; unmatched bases: 4. In germline, CDR1 is PRHDT, CDR2 FYEKMQ (reference sequence). The CDR3 coding sequence is TGTGCCAGCAGCGACAGGGGGGACCCTGGAAACACCATATATTTT. Translating it yields CASSDRGDPGNTIYF.

This chain links TRBV20-1 with TRBJ1-2; 12 nucleotides align to TRBD1. Looked up from germline, CDR1 is DFQATT and CDR2 is SNEGSKA (reference sequence). V trimming: 3 bases; J trimming: 5 bases; junction bases outside the gene matches: 7. The CDR3 contains 15 residues. The CDR3: CSASGTGGSKYGYTF. CDR3 DNA: TGCAGTGCTAGTGGGACAGGGGGCTCAAAATATGGCTACACCTTC.

In nucleotides, the CDR3 is TGCGCCAGCAGACAGGACATAAAGGGGCACGAGCAGTACTTC. Amino acid sequence: CASRQDIKGHEQYF. This chain connects TRBV5-1 to TRBJ2-7, with D possibly being TRBD1 (5 bases). V was clipped by 5 bases and J by 5 bases, with 17 bases between them. The CDR3 runs to 14 residues. From germline, CDR1 is SGHRS and CDR2 YFSETQ.

This chain connects TRBV4-2 to TRBJ1-6; 8 positions match TRBD1. CDR3 length: 15 residues. Germline V gives CDR1 LGHNA, CDR2 YNFKEQ. The V segment lost 6 bases and the J segment 4 bases; nucleotides outside the gene matches: 5. The CDR3 sequence is CASRGQVPYNSPLHF. The CDR3 region has the DNA TGTGCCAGCAGGGGACAGGTCCCTTATAATTCACCCCTCCACTTT.

There are a few counts of this clone. The genes are TRBV15 and TRBJ1-6, with no clear D. Germline CDR1 and CDR2: LNHNV and YYDKDF (reference sequence). V lost 3 bases, J lost 7 bases, and 13 bases lay in between. CDR3 length: 15 amino acids. The CDR3 loop reads CATSSDKGVNSPLHF. The CDR3 DNA sequence: TGTGCCACCAGCAGTGACAAGGGTGTGAATTCACCCCTCCACTTT.

The chain has TRBV30 and TRBJ1-6; D call uncertain. Deletions cut 1 base from V and 3 bases from J, with 7 bases between. Germline V CDR1 and CDR2: GTSNPN, SVGIG (reference sequence). This CDR3 comprises 14 residues. The CDR3 DNA reads as TGTGCCTGGAGTGACCGGGGCTATAATTCACCCCTCCACTTT. Protein product: CAWSDRGYNSPLHF. Full variable domain (remainder filled in from reference TRBV30 and TRBJ1-6): SQTIHQWPATLVQPVGSPLSLECTVEGTSNPNLYWYRQAAGRGLQLLFYSVGIGQISSEVPQNLSASRPQDRQFILSSKKLLLSDSGFYLCAWSDRGYNSPLHFGNGTRLTVT.

This chain uses TRBV3-1 (or the pseudogene TRBV3-2) with TRBJ1-5; 9 bases match TRBD1. From germline, CDR1 is LGHDT and CDR2 YNNKEL (reference sequence). The CDR3 consists of 14 residues. V gave up 4 bases and J gave up 7 bases; unmatched junction bases: 5. CDR3 region: CASSPGTGRQPQHF. CDR3 in DNA: TGTGCCAGCAGCCCCGGGACAGGGCGGCAGCCCCAGCATTTT.

This rearrangement joins TRBV27 to TRBJ2-7, with D possibly matching TRBD2 (5 bases). The CDR3 length is 15 residues. Germline lookup yields CDR1 MNHEY and CDR2 SMNVEV (reference sequence). The V and J ends lost 5 bases and 7 bases respectively, with 21 bases between them. CDR3 DNA sequence: TGTGCCAGCAGTCCGCCCTACGGAGCGTCGGGGGAGCAGTACTTC. Its translation: CASSPPYGASGEQYF.

The CDR3 is CASSLGGGPYNEQFF. The CDR3 DNA reads TGTGCCAGCAGCTTAGGAGGGGGGCCCTACAATGAGCAGTTCTTC. V usage is TRBV5-6 and J usage is TRBJ2-1, with D tentatively TRBD1 or TRBD2 (6 bases each). This CDR3 is built from 15 residues. Trimming pared 2 bases from V and 2 bases from J, leaving 11 bases between. From germline, CDR1 is SGHDT and CDR2 YYEEEE.

The genes are TRBV11-2 and TRBJ2-2; D gene unclear. Per the germline V gene, CDR1 is SGHAT and CDR2 is FQNNGV. V was clipped by 3 bases and J by 1 base, with 6 bases between them. CDR3 length: 14 residues. The CDR3 loop is CASSFGQNTGELFF. The CDR3 DNA follows: TGTGCCAGCAGCTTTGGGCAGAACACCGGGGAGCTGTTTTTT. Full variable domain (remainder filled in from reference TRBV11-2 and TRBJ2-2): EAGVAQSPRYKIIEKRQSVAFWCNPISGHATLYWYQQILGQGPKLLIQFQNNGVVDDSQLPKDRFSAERLKGVDSTLKIQPAKLEDSAVYLCASSFGQNTGELFFGEGSRLTVL.

This clone was picked up a small number of times. The chain joins TRBV2 to TRBJ2-6; 10 bases are a match to TRBD2. CDR3 length equals 17 residues. V shed 6 bases and J 1 base; nucleotides not matched to a gene: 6. CDR1 is SNHLY, CDR2 FYNNEI, per germline. CDR3 loop: CASRRTSGQSGANVLTF. DNA for the CDR3: TGTGCCAGCAGACGGACTAGCGGCCAATCTGGGGCCAACGTCCTGACTTTC. Supplemented by reference TRBV2 and TRBJ2-6, the full variable domain reads EPEVTQTPSHQVTQMGQEVILRCVPISNHLYFYWYRQILGQKVEFLVSFYNNEISEKSEIFDDQFSVERPDGSNFTLKIRSTKLEDSAMYFCASRRTSGQSGANVLTFGAGSRLTVL.

V gene TRBV30 combines with J gene TRBJ1-1; no clear D. The CDR3 extends over 14 amino acids. The V gene's germline CDR1 is GTSNPN and CDR2 SVGIG (reference sequence). Deletions cut 0 bases from V and 1 base from J, with 9 bases between. The DNA of the CDR3 is TGTGCCTGGAGTGTACTTCCGACGAACACTGAAGCTTTCTTT. It encodes CAWSVLPTNTEAFF.

This clone has just a few counts. CDR3 sequence (DNA): TGCGCCAGCAGCTCCGGACGAGTCACTAATTCACCCCTCCACTTT. It translates to CASSSGRVTNSPLHF. This chain connects TRBV5-1 to TRBJ1-6, with D unresolved. V lost 3 bases and J 6 bases, leaving 13 bases between the germline ends. The germline gives CDR1 SGHRS, CDR2 YFSETQ. This CDR3 contains 15 residues.

The genes are TRBV28 and TRBJ1-2, with 7 bases fitting TRBD1. The germline V gene encodes CDR1 MDHEN and CDR2 SYDVKM. The CDR3 covers 13 residues. The ends lost 5 bases at V and 2 bases at J; junction bases unmatched: 2. CDR3 sequence (DNA): TGTGCCAGCAGTGAACAGGGGAACTATGGCTACACCTTC. It yields the protein CASSEQGNYGYTF.

As regards this clone: One junction end does not reproduce the germline sequence, and a read error may be involved. The chain combines TRBV2 with TRBJ2-1, with D possibly matching TRBD1 (6 bases). Per the germline V gene, CDR1 is SNHLY and CDR2 is FYNNEI. This CDR3 spans 11 amino acids. In DNA, the CDR3 is TGTGCCAGCAGTGAAGGCCTAGGGGGAATCTTC. Translated: CASSEGLGGIF.

This sequence joins TRBV11-2 and TRBJ2-7; 7 bases are a match to TRBD2. V lost 0 bases, J lost 2 bases, and 7 bases stayed unmatched. Germline lookup yields CDR1 SGHAT and CDR2 FQNNGV. This CDR3 comprises 16 residues. CDR3 nucleotide sequence: TGTGCCAGCAGCTTAGATTTTGCGGGGGTAACCTACGAGCAGTACTTC. Its translation is CASSLDFAGVTYEQYF.